The present T cell receptor beta chain was sequenced within a study of cytomegalovirus exposure and HLA in healthy donors (dated by TCRdb to 2016 to 2017). Turning to the overall study: An earlier analysis of about 560 of the donors reported approximately 280 Gb of sequence data and 117 million unique TCR beta sequences obtained from roughly 170 million T cells. Roughly 300 gigabases of sequencing data and approximately 85 million unique TCR sequences were included in an early release covering about 600 HLA-typed donors. In the later analysis, no new phenotypic data were used to find candidate immune exposures; instead, reliance was placed on TCR beta sequences and their occurrence across donors. Both class I and class II loci were covered by HLA typing, at four-digit resolution. Among the roughly 400 genotyped donors, approximately 82% belonged to the genetic ancestry cluster associated with self-reported Caucasian donors. Alongside the repertoire data, information on donor age, sex, ethnicity and CMV serostatus was compiled. Because of strong linkage in the cohort, five DR-DQ haplotypes were treated as single units for association and clustering. To decide whether each TCR beta V gene segment behaved as functional or pseudogenic, an earlier analysis of some 540 of the donors relied on high-throughput TCR beta sequencing. Typing coverage varied by locus: about 629-640 donors for A, B, C, DRB1 and DQB1; some 520 for DQA1; about 570 for DPA1; approximately 470 for DPB1. Among approximately 370 genotyped donors of the cohort, an average of about 240,000 unique TCR beta nucleotide sequences was sequenced per donor, of which roughly 17% were non-productive. The study aimed to test whether signatures of past pathogen exposure could be identified by cataloging public T cell receptors. In a later genetic analysis, genome-wide SNP genotypes for 398 of the 666 donors were used, and that subset was treated as a discovery cohort. Using immunosequencing, the study profiled T cell repertoires from 666 subjects and related those repertoires to cytomegalovirus serostatus. To study patterns of TCR occurrence, a later analysis re-analyzed previously published TCR beta repertoires from hundreds of donors and added high-resolution HLA genotyping. In addition to the first cohort of roughly 670 subjects, a separate validation cohort of 100 to 150 different subjects was used. All discovery cohort repertoires had been generated using a single sequencing platform. High-throughput TCR immunosequencing, statistical association of individual TCRs with disease status, and machine learning were combined to predict cytomegalovirus infection status.

In total, roughly 670 healthy bone marrow donors made up the cohort. At the time of sampling, all cohort members were nominally healthy, though unrecorded immune exposures were likely present. The donor tested CMV seropositive and was one of the 289 seropositive cohort members. Each donor provided a peripheral blood sample, and peripheral blood mononuclear cells were used for TCR beta sequencing. The Qiagen DNeasy Blood Extraction Kit was used to extract genomic DNA from the blood cell samples. On this clone itself: Its target antigen remains unknown. Per-base qualities were not stored, and no clone one base away is much larger.

Library construction relied on the immunoSEQ multiplex PCR assay. For the multiplex PCR, a mixture combining 60 forward primers for TCR Vbeta segments and 13 reverse primers for TCR Jbeta segments was used. The CDR3 region of rearranged TCR beta genes was amplified from genomic DNA by a multiplex PCR assay. Amplified TCR beta libraries were sequenced as 87-base-pair reads on the Illumina HiSeq System. The paper's processing steps were these. A later analysis tallied roughly 76 million unique TCR beta chains across the approximately 670 repertoires, and approximately 12 million of those chains were shared by two or more donors. A nearest-neighbor algorithm error-corrected the raw reads and collapsed the reads into unique sequences, merging closely related sequences to remove PCR and sequencing errors. To assign V, D and J gene segments, CDR3 sequences were aligned to IMGT reference sequences. For a sequence to be retained, a match of at least six nucleotides to both a V gene segment and a J gene segment was required. A rearrangement was called productive if the CDR3 had no stop codons and remained in frame with V and J, and every other rearrangement was called non-productive. Following IMGT convention, CDR3 was defined as the stretch from the second conserved V-encoded cysteine to the conserved J-encoded phenylalanine. Sequences without an unambiguous match to a single V gene segment were excluded from the earlier analysis of 450 to 650 of the donors. An earlier analysis of around 600 of the donors classified V segments as functional when productive rearrangements were above 56.7% and as segregating when the standard deviation between donors was above 5%. To diagnose cytomegalovirus status from the catalog of TCR beta chain sequences, a statistical classification framework was built. V and J gene assignment, in a later analysis, came from comparing TCR nucleotide sequences with IMGT/GENE-DB human TR gene sequences. Using the TCRdist pipeline, a later analysis assigned CDR3 sequences along with most-parsimonious VDJ recombination scenarios. In a later analysis, each TCR beta chain was defined by its CDR3 amino acid sequence together with its V-gene family, and reads without a unique V-gene family were excluded. A later analysis removed several hundred highly shared, low-generation-probability nucleotide sequences to deal with suspected cross-contamination and a sequencing artifact. A later analysis calculated a clonal expansion index for each public chain from normalized within-repertoire ranks of inferred template counts. Generation probabilities in a later analysis came from a VDJ recombination model fitted to out-of-frame rearrangements, and those results were checked against IGoR. Hypergeometric tests were used in a later analysis to score TCR-TCR, TCR-HLA and TCR-CMV co-occurrence, with a repertoire-size bias correction applied to the TCR pairs. False discovery rates were estimated in a later analysis by permuting HLA or CMV assignments 20 times. A later analysis grouped co-occurring TCRs with DBSCAN, adding TCRdist sequence similarity when clustering within HLA-allele-positive subsets. Repertoires with fewer than 30,000 or more than 120,000 public chains, plus five repertoires with anomalous nucleotide sharing, were excluded from co-occurrence clustering. TCRdb took over this immuneACCESS table, retaining in-frame rearrangements with V and J assigned. Such tables are incomplete; in checked studies, under half of the missing clones stem from an unresolved V gene, and the remainder is unexplained. V and J calls and clone size come straight from that table; D and trimming were deduced from the DNA. The table for this sample lists around 85,000 clones; nearly 80% of them were counted only once. More than 20% of the sample belongs to the ten largest clones.

The investigation overall reported the following: A cluster of highly shared sequence variants was judged likely to represent a technical artifact of the sequencing pipeline. The study listed approximately 160 TCR beta chains as associated with cytomegalovirus. Linkage disequilibrium might explain the correlated functional status among segregating V segments, but an unknown experimental factor could not be excluded. Three of the identified cytomegalovirus-associated TCR beta chains were confirmed in vitro to be specific for cytomegalovirus antigens. A later analysis associated 16,951 TCR beta sequences with specific HLA alleles at a false discovery rate of 0.05. When HLA alleles, especially DR and DQ, strongly co-occurred, TCR associations were difficult to assign to individual alleles. According to a later analysis, TCR association rates differed among HLA loci, with DRB1 alleles showing the most associated TCRs and HLA-C alleles showing the fewest. V-gene and J-gene trimming of TCR beta chains was associated with a missense DCLRE1C variant in a later genetic analysis, and the association was replicated in an independent cohort. A further reported finding was that TCR beta sequences accurately predicted the HLA-A and HLA-B alleles for most subjects in the first cohort. Roughly uniform sequencing depth across donors was assumed in presence/absence analyses, although this assumption may not hold. A later genetic analysis reported fewer N-insertions in productive TCRs among donors in an Asian-associated ancestry cluster than the roughly 700-donor mean. A later analysis found that most CMV-associated TCR beta chains appeared HLA-restricted, with HLA associations seemingly driven largely by CMV exposure. For the cohort, immune exposure information was limited to CMV serostatus. In a later analysis, several top co-occurrence clusters were reported to appear linked to parvovirus B19, influenza, CMV and Epstein-Barr virus. This cohort had only TCR beta chains sequenced, and the lack of alpha or paired-chain data limited which features could be detected. Across donors, most TCR sequences were observed very rarely, whereas some public TCRs were present in many individuals. In both the original and validation cohorts, the classifier was reported to diagnose cytomegalovirus status with high specificity and sensitivity. Compared with equally common non-associated chains, HLA-associated TCR beta chains in a later analysis were more clonally expanded and had lower generation probabilities. Because some donors lacked HLA typing at each locus, the association tests relied only on the typed subset. The earlier analysis of 450 to 700 of the donors excluded some 15 rarely observed V segments, including chromosome 9 orphons, because counts were too low. According to the authors, the approach could potentially be generalized to other disease states and immunological phenotypes. Some IMGT-functional V segments, including TRBV6-2 and TRBV6-3, could not be distinguished by the 87-base-pair reads and were therefore excluded. Broadly in line with IMGT annotations, most TCR beta V segments showed up in productive rearrangements about 87% or about 30% of the time in an earlier analysis of about 500 of the donors.

Ends trimmed: V by 0 bases, J by 2 bases; bases unmatched to a gene: 8. Based on the germline V gene, the CDR1 and CDR2 sequences are SNHLY and FYNNEI. The CDR3 runs 17 residues from the cysteine to the phenylalanine. Only the CDR3 portion is preserved as DNA: 51 bases, with reading frame beginning at the first base. The specimen was PBMCs. The TCR was taken from a woman aged 50 to 60 in good health and CMV-seropositive. In this chain, TRBV2 is recombined with TRBJ2-5, with 8 bases in between that match TRBD2. Here is the DNA: TGTGCCAGCAGTGAAGCGGGGAGCGGGGGATGGCAAGAGACCCAGTACTTC. Its protein product is CASSEAGSGGWQETQYF.